These T cell receptor beta chains were read from a single sample in a study of blood T cell repertoires in COVID-19. Using immunoSEQ multiplex PCR, the repertoire was profiled, and TCRdb retains in-frame clones only, with some absent. The data hold around 190,000 clones, with around 84% observed a single time. Source material: peripheral blood. The receptors stem from a woman older than 75 with acute or convalescent COVID-19. CDR3s include the opening cysteine and the closing phenylalanine or tryptophan. The order of the fields is clone size, D gene, J gene, V gene, CDR3 DNA, CDR3 protein. A D gene is named only where the DNA matches it firmly. Not all rows give a size; the values are once, few, many and, for expanded clones, a class.

clone size: .; D gene: .; J gene: TRBJ1-4; V gene: TRBV18; CDR3 DNA: TGTGCCAGCTCACCTCCAGGGAATGAAAAACTGTTTTTT; CDR3 protein: CASSPPGNEKLFF
clone size: .; D gene: .; J gene: TRBJ2-4; V gene: TRBV7-9; CDR3 DNA: TGTGCCAGCAGCCACGGCGGAGGAGGTAACATTCAGTACTTC; CDR3 protein: CASSHGGGGNIQYF
clone size: .; D gene: .; J gene: TRBJ2-5; V gene: TRBV7-2; CDR3 DNA: TGTGCCAGCAGCTTAGCATTATGGGGGCGGGAGACCCAGTACTTC; CDR3 protein: CASSLALWGRETQYF
clone size: .; D gene: .; J gene: TRBJ1-2; V gene: TRBV9; CDR3 DNA: TGTGCCAGCAGCGTACCGGGGGGGTATGGCTACACCTTC; CDR3 protein: CASSVPGGYGYTF
clone size: .; D gene: .; J gene: TRBJ2-2; V gene: TRBV18; CDR3 DNA: TGTGCCAGCTCACCTGGACAGAGCCTGCTAACCGGGGAGCTGTTTTTT; CDR3 protein: CASSPGQSLLTGELFF
clone size: .; D gene: TRBD1; J gene: TRBJ1-3; V gene: TRBV9; CDR3 DNA: TGTGCCAGCAGCCTTCGGACAGGGAGCGGTGGAAACACCATATATTTT; CDR3 protein: CASSLRTGSGGNTIYF
clone size: .; D gene: TRBD1; J gene: TRBJ1-1; V gene: TRBV5-1; CDR3 DNA: TGCGCCAGCAGCCACGGACAGGGGCGGGTCGTAGACACTGAAGCTTTCTTT; CDR3 protein: CASSHGQGRVVDTEAFF
clone size: few; D gene: .; J gene: TRBJ1-3; V gene: TRBV7-3; CDR3 DNA: TGTGCCAGCAGTCCCACAGGGCCCCCTGGAAACACCATATATTTT; CDR3 protein: CASSPTGPPGNTIYF
clone size: .; D gene: .; J gene: TRBJ2-2; V gene: TRBV6-5; CDR3 DNA: TGTGCTTCTTCCCGGGGGAGAGCCGGGGAGCTGTTTTTT; CDR3 protein: CASSRGRAGELFF
clone size: .; D gene: .; J gene: TRBJ2-7; V gene: TRBV7-2; CDR3 DNA: TGTGCCAGCAGAAAAGCGGAGGGTTACGAGCAGTACTTC; CDR3 protein: CASRKAEGYEQYF